The 16 T cell receptor beta chains in this list originate from one sample, sequenced in a study of long-term antiretroviral therapy in people with HIV. Investigators performed immunoSEQ version v3.0 at survey level. Clones were read by immunoSEQ multiplex PCR, and TCRdb kept only the in-frame ones, dropping some. The repertoire includes around 29,000 clones, roughly 96% of them detected once, and 7.5% to 9% sits in the top ten. The sample in question was unsorted PBMCs, obtained 6 to 6.5 years after starting antiretroviral therapy. The receptors come from a man aged 25 to 40 with HIV.

In its sample, this clone was seen once. This rearrangement joins TRBV5-1 to TRBJ2-1, with D perhaps matching TRBD2 (5 bases). V lost 0 bases, J lost 3 bases, and 13 bases lay in between. Looked up from germline, CDR1 is SGHRS and CDR2 is YFSETQ. This CDR3 region has 16 residues. The CDR3 DNA reads as TGCGCCAGCAGCTTGGAAGCTAGCTTCGTCTACAATGAGCAGTTCTTC. Translated, it gives CASSLEASFVYNEQFF. The full variable domain, rest sourced from reference TRBV5-1 and TRBJ2-1, is KAGVTQTPRYLIKTRGQQVTLSCSPISGHRSVSWYQQTPGQGLQFLFEYFSETQRNKGNFPGRFSGRQFSNSRSEMNVSTLELGDSALYLCASSLEASFVYNEQFFGPGTRLTVL.

This chain connects TRBV7-9 to TRBJ2-3; 14 bases map to TRBD2. V was pared by 4 bases and J by 1 base, with 7 bases of the junction left unmatched. The germline CDR1 and CDR2 sequences are SEHNR and FQNEAQ (reference sequence). The CDR3 spans 18 residues. DNA for the CDR3: TGTGCCAGCAGCTCAAAGGGGACTAGCGGGGGCCGCACAGATACGCAGTATTTT. This gives the protein CASSSKGTSGGRTDTQYF.

The chain recombines TRBV6-6 with TRBJ1-1, with a possible D match to TRBD1 (5 bases). This CDR3 has 15 residues. CDR1 is MNHNY and CDR2 is SVGAGI in the germline V gene (reference sequence). Trimming stripped 2 bases from V and 5 bases from J, with 15 bases between. CDR3 loop: CASSYGGPGTTEAFF. The CDR3 region has the DNA TGTGCCAGCAGTTACGGCGGTCCGGGGACGACTGAAGCTTTCTTT.

The chain uses TRBV5-4 and TRBJ2-5; 10 bases line up with TRBD2. Germline CDR1 and CDR2: SGHNT and YYREEE (reference sequence). V dropped 0 bases and J dropped 0; count of bases not matched to a gene: 8. The CDR3 extends over 18 amino acids. The CDR3 bases are TGTGCCAGCAGCTTGGGGAGGGGAGCGGGAGGGTACCAAGAGACCCAGTACTTC. Its protein product is CASSLGRGAGGYQETQYF.

The chain is built from TRBV7-9 and TRBJ2-1; D gene unclear. The V end lost 6 bases, the J end lost 2 bases, and 8 bases lay between the germline ends. The germline V gene has CDR1 SEHNR and CDR2 FQNEAQ (reference sequence). This CDR3 has 13 amino acids. The CDR3 nucleotides read TGTGCCAGCAGTGACCAGGCCTACAATGAGCAGTTCTTC. Residues: CASSDQAYNEQFF. Drawing the rest from reference TRBV7-9 and TRBJ2-1, the complete variable domain is DTGVSQNPRHKITKRGQNVTFRCDPISEHNRLYWYRQTLGQGPEFLTYFQNEAQLEKSRLLSDRFSAERPKGSFSTLEIQRTEQGDSAMYLCASSDQAYNEQFFGPGTRLTVL.

The chain uses TRBV30 and TRBJ2-7, with TRBD1 matching 8 bases. The CDR3 spans 15 residues. V trimming: 5 bases; J trimming: 3 bases; junction bases outside the gene matches: 12. The germline CDR1 and CDR2 sequences are GTSNPN and SVGIG (reference sequence). CDR3 sequence (DNA): TGTGCCTGGGCGGGCGACAGGGGTTCCAACTACGAGCAGTACTTC. It encodes CAWAGDRGSNYEQYF.

This clone has more than one count but fewer than ten. The rearrangement joins TRBV27 to TRBJ2-3, with TRBD1 as a possible D gene (5 bases). Germline CDR1 is MNHEY and CDR2 is SMNVEV (reference sequence). This CDR3 has 15 residues. Trimming left V 2 bases short and J 4 bases short, with 13 bases between. The CDR3, as DNA: TGTGCCAGCAGTTTAAGGCCAGGGATGCCAGATACGCAGTATTTT. It specifies CASSLRPGMPDTQYF.

This clone was recorded once. This chain links TRBV7-2 with TRBJ2-3; 7 positions match TRBD2. V shed 2 bases and J 1 base; nucleotides not matched to a gene: 9. This CDR3 is 17 amino acids long. Germline assignment: CDR1 SGHTA and CDR2 FQGNSA. CDR3 loop: CASSLTGVRGGTDTQYF. CDR3 in DNA: TGTGCCAGCAGCTTAACAGGTGTCCGGGGGGGCACAGATACGCAGTATTTT.

The rearrangement links TRBV28 to TRBJ1-1; no reliable D call. Germline-derived CDR1 and CDR2 are MDHEN and SYDVKM. This CDR3 has 11 residues. Deletions cut 6 bases from V and 2 bases from J, with 4 bases between. The CDR3: CASSRNTEAFF. Written as DNA, the CDR3 is TGTGCCAGCAGCCGCAACACTGAAGCTTTCTTT.

The CDR3 nucleotides are TGTGCCAGTAGTATGAAGGGTCAGCCCCAGCATTTT. Amino acids: CASSMKGQPQHF. This rearrangement joins TRBV19 to TRBJ1-5; D unclear. This CDR3 contains 12 residues. Per the germline V gene, CDR1 is LNHDA and CDR2 is SQIVND (reference sequence). V was cut by 3 bases and J by 6 bases, with 6 bases left in between.

CDR3: CASSLEAGSGEKLFF. The CDR3 DNA is TGTGCCAGCAGCTTAGAAGCGGGTAGTGGGGAAAAACTGTTTTTT. The rearrangement joins TRBV7-6 to TRBJ1-4; D is undetermined. V was pared by 1 base and J by 8 bases, with 14 bases between. The CDR3 is made up of 15 amino acids. Germline V gene lookup returns CDR1 SGHVS and CDR2 FNYEAQ.

The V and J genes are TRBV20-1 and TRBJ1-1; no definite D call. This CDR3 is 11 amino acids long. Trimming cost V 3 bases and J 1 base, with 3 bases left between them. CDR1 DFQATT and CDR2 SNEGSKA come from the germline V gene (reference sequence). DNA for the CDR3: TGCAGTGCTAGGGGGAACACTGAAGCTTTCTTT. It encodes CSARGNTEAFF.

This rearrangement joins TRBV6-1 to TRBJ1-1, with D possibly being TRBD1 (5 bases). V lost 6 bases to trimming and J lost 2 bases, with 10 bases between them. The CDR3 covers 13 residues. Per germline, CDR1 MNHNS and CDR2 SASEGT. CDR3 in amino acids: CASRATVNTEAFF. CDR3 in DNA: TGTGCCAGCAGAGCGACAGTCAACACTGAAGCTTTCTTT.

The CDR3 DNA sequence: TGTGCCAGCAGCTTGTCTCGAAGCTCTGGGGCCAACGTCCTGACTTTC. Translation: CASSLSRSSGANVLTF. The chain recombines TRBV5-4 with TRBJ2-6; D not resolved. V lost 1 base and J lost 0, with 8 bases in between. The CDR3 has 16 amino acids. Germline V gene data show CDR1 as SGHNT and CDR2 as YYREEE (reference sequence).

V gene TRBV27 combines with J gene TRBJ1-1; weak D call: TRBD1 (5 bases). The CDR3 contains 15 residues. Germline loops: CDR1 MNHEY, CDR2 SMNVEV (reference sequence). V shed 6 bases and J shed 7 bases, with 21 bases lying between them. The CDR3 DNA reads TGTGCCAGCAGACGCAGGGCCCGGGGTATTGATGAAGCTTTCTTT. It specifies CASRRRARGIDEAFF.

The chain is built from TRBV6-5 and TRBJ2-1; 10 positions match TRBD1. The CDR3 has 15 amino acids. Germline loops: CDR1 MNHEY, CDR2 SVGAGI. V shed 7 bases and J 5 bases; nucleotides not matched to a gene: 8. CDR3 bases: TGTGCCAGCACCAGAGGGACAGGGGAGAACAATGAGCAGTTCTTC. Amino acids: CASTRGTGENNEQFF.